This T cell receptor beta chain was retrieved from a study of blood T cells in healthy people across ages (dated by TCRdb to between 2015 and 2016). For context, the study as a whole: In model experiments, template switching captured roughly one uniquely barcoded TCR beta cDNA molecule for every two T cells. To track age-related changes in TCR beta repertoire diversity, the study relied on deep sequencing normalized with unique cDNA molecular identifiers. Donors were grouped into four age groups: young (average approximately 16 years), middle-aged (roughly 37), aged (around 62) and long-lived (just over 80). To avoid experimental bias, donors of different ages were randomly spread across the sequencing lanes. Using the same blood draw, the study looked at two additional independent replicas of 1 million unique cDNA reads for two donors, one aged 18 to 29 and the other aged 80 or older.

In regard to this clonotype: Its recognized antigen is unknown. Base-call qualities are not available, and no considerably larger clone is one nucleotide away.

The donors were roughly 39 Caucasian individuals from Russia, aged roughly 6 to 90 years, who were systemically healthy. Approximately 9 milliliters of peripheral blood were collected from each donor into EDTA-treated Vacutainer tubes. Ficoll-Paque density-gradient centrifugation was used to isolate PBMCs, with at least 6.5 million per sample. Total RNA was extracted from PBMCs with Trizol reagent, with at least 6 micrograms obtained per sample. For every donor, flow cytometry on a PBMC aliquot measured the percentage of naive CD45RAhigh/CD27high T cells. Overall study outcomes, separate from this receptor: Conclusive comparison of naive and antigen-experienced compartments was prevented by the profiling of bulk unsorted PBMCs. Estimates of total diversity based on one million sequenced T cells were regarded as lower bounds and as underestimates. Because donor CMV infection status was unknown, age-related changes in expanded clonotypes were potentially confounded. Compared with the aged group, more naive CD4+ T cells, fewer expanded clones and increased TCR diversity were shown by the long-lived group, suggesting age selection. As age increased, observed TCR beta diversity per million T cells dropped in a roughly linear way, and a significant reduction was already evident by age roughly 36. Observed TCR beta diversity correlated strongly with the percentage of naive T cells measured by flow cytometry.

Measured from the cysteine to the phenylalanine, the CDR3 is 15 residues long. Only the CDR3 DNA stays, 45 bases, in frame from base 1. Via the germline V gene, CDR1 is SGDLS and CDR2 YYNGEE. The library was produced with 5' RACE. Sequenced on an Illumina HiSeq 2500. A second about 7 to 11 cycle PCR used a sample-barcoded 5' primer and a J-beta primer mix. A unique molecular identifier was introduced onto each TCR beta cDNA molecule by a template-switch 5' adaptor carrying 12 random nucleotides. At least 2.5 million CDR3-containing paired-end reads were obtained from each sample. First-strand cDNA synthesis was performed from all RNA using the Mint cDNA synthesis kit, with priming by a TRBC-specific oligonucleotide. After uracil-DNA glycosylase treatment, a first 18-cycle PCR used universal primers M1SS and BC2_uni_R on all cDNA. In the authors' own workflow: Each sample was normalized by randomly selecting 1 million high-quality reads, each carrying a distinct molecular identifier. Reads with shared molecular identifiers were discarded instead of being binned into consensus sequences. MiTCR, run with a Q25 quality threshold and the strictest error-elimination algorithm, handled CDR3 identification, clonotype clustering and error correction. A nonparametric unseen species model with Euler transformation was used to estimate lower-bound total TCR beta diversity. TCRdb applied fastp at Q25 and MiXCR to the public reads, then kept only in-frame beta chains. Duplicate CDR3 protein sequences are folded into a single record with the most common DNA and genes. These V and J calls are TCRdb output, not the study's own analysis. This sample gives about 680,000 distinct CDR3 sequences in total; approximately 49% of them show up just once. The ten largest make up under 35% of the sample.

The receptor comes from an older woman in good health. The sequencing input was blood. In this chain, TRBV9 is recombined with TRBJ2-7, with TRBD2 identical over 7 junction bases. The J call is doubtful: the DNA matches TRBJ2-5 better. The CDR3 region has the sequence CASSAGGGGQETQYF. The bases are TGTGCCAGCAGCGCTGGGGGGGGAGGCCAAGAGACCCAGTACTTC.